These 5 T cell receptor beta chains came from one sample sequenced in a study of long-term antiretroviral therapy in people with HIV. The libraries were made with immunoSEQ v3.0 at survey level. Libraries were prepared by immunoSEQ multiplex PCR; TCRdb keeps only in-frame clonotypes and omits some of them. The table includes approximately 17,000 clones, about 82% detected once. The material sequenced was unsorted PBMCs, taken 0.6 years after starting antiretroviral therapy. These receptors all stem from a woman aged 18 to 35 with HIV.

This clone was seen a few times. The chain's CDR3 is CASSPWTGANYGYTF. The CDR3 nucleotides read TGTGCCAGCAGCCCCTGGACAGGGGCCAACTATGGCTACACCTTC. V is TRBV11-1 and J is TRBJ1-2; 9 nucleotides align to TRBD1. This CDR3 is built from 15 residues. The V and J ends lost 5 bases and 2 bases, in that order; junction bases with no gene match: 6. The germline V gene has CDR1 SGHAT and CDR2 FQDESV (reference sequence).

The chain uses TRBV19 and TRBJ2-2; no clear D gene. CDR1 is LNHDA and CDR2 is SQIVND in the germline V gene (reference sequence). V was shortened by 6 bases and J by 5 bases, with 13 bases between the two germline ends. CDR3 size: 14 residues. The CDR3 here is CASRRARDTGELFF. The CDR3 DNA is TGTGCCAGTAGAAGGGCTAGAGATACCGGGGAGCTGTTTTTT.

This clone has a single count. The rearrangement joins TRBV9 to TRBJ2-7; 7 bases are a match to TRBD1. The J segment lost 2 bases and the V segment lost 3 bases, leaving 8 bases of the junction unmatched. Germline V gives CDR1 SGDLS, CDR2 YYNGEE. The CDR3 consists of 15 residues. CDR3 DNA sequence: TGTGCCAGCAGCGCAAATACAGGGGACCCCTACGAGCAGTACTTC. This translates into CASSANTGDPYEQYF.

The chain has TRBV11-2 and TRBJ2-7, with 8 bases that match TRBD2. V was pared by 5 bases and J by 5 bases, with 14 bases of the junction left unmatched. Germline V gives CDR1 SGHAT, CDR2 FQNNGV. This CDR3 is built from 16 residues. The CDR3 DNA is TGTGCCAGCAGCCCTGGGCGGGGGGTCTTTAGGGACGAGCAGTACTTC. This translates into CASSPGRGVFRDEQYF.

J is TRBJ1-1 and V is TRBV25-1, with D tentatively TRBD1 (5 bases). The CDR3 totals 14 residues. Trimming pared 3 bases from V and 3 bases from J, leaving 11 bases between. Looked up from germline, CDR1 is MGHDK and CDR2 is SYGVNS. Here the CDR3 DNA reads TGTGCCAGCAGTGAGCAGGGTAGAGACACTGAAGCTTTCTTT. As protein: CASSEQGRDTEAFF.